Below, 7 T cell receptor beta chains from the same sample are listed, as sequenced in a study of beta chain features in type 1 diabetes. General study findings and limits: TCRB CDR3s from Type 1 diabetes patients were moderately but significantly shorter in all four CD4+ subsets.

Of the isolated RNA, all was reverse transcribed, and so the sequenced material was expressed TCRB transcripts. Data came from immunoSEQ multiplex PCR; TCRdb stores just in-frame clones and leaves some out. This sample has hundreds of thousands of clones, with over 12% found just once. For these receptors, no antigen is known. The sample consisted of naive CD4+ T cells from blood. These TCRs come from a young man with type 1 diabetes.

The chain joins TRBV4-1 to TRBJ2-7, with 7 positions matching TRBD2. The V gene's germline CDR1 is MGHRA and CDR2 YSYEKL. V lost 1 base and J lost 3; bases outside the gene matches: 6. The CDR3 is made up of 15 amino acids. The CDR3 DNA is TGCGCCAGCAGCCAAGGTACTAGCGCTAACTACGAGCAGTACTTC. Translating it yields CASSQGTSANYEQYF.

The genes are TRBV14 and TRBJ2-1; D is unresolved. Germline V gene data show CDR1 as SGHDN and CDR2 as FVKESK. CDR3 length: 16 amino acids. Trimming pared 1 base from V and 9 bases from J, leaving 19 bases between. CDR3 amino acids: CASSQVVGSRWAEQFF. The CDR3 DNA is TGTGCCAGCAGCCAAGTGGTGGGCAGCCGTTGGGCTGAGCAGTTCTTC.

The genes are TRBV7-2 and TRBJ2-3, with 10 bases aligning to TRBD1. From germline, CDR1 is SGHTA and CDR2 FQGNSA. The V gene end was trimmed by 6 bases and the J gene end by 3 bases; junction bases not matched to a gene: 3. The CDR3 length is 14 residues. CDR3 DNA sequence: TGTGCCAGCAGGCCGGGACAGGGGACAGATACGCAGTATTTT. This translates into CASRPGQGTDTQYF.

This clone was seen only a few times. The chain couples TRBV18 to TRBJ1-3; D remains unclear. CDR1 KGHSH and CDR2 LQKENI come from the germline V gene. The CDR3 has 15 amino acids. V was pared by 2 bases and J by 6 bases, with 14 bases between. The CDR3 sequence: CASSPIGSRENTIYF. The CDR3 DNA sequence: TGTGCCAGCTCACCAATTGGGTCGAGGGAAAACACCATATATTTT. The whole variable domain, filled in from reference TRBV18 and TRBJ1-3, reads NAGVMQNPRHLVRRRGQEARLRCSPMKGHSHVYWYRQLPEEGLKFMVYLQKENIIDESGMPKERFSAEFPKEGPSILRIQQVVRGDSAAYFCASSPIGSRENTIYFGEGSWLTVV.

There are a few counts of this clone. The genes are TRBV7-9 and TRBJ2-2; the D call may be TRBD1 or TRBD2 (5 bases each). Trimming cost V 1 base and J 1 base, with 10 bases left between them. There are 16 residues in the CDR3. Germline-derived CDR1 and CDR2 are SEHNR and FQNEAQ (reference sequence). CDR3 DNA: TGTGCCAGCAGCTTAGTACGGGGACGGAACACCGGGGAGCTGTTTTTT. Its protein is CASSLVRGRNTGELFF.

V is TRBV5-1 and J is TRBJ2-7, with 7 bases fitting TRBD1. The CDR3 contains 16 residues. CDR1 is SGHRS, CDR2 YFSETQ, per germline. V dropped 2 bases and J dropped 2; count of bases not matched to a gene: 10. As DNA, the CDR3 is TGCGCCAGCAGCTTACCCAGACAGGGTCCAACCTACGAGCAGTACTTC. Translated, it gives CASSLPRQGPTYEQYF.

This clone was detected only a few times. V is TRBV28 and J is TRBJ1-2; D is ambiguous. The CDR3 loop spans 15 amino acids. The V gene lost 5 bases and the J gene lost 4 bases, with 17 bases spanning the gap. The germline V gene encodes CDR1 MDHEN and CDR2 SYDVKM. This CDR3 reads CASSPTAGRAYGYTF. The CDR3 nucleotides read TGTGCCAGCAGTCCAACCGCCGGACGGGCCTATGGCTACACCTTC.